The clone carrying this T cell receptor (beta chain) was seen only a few times. What it binds is unknown. Clones were sequenced by immunoSEQ multiplex PCR, and TCRdb holds only the in-frame ones, with some missing. Of about 350,000 clones in the sample, about 86% were seen once. Germline V gives CDR1 SEHNR, CDR2 FQNEAQ (reference sequence). This CDR3 has 15 residues. Trimming removed 4 bases from V and 3 bases from J, with 15 bases in between. These data are taken from a study of Ad26.COV2.S vaccination and SARS-CoV-2 variants. Overall study: The vaccine Ad26.COV2.S was put into the muscle once, or twice with 56 days between.

Treatment defined: 15 to 20 received Ad26.COV2.S at low or high dose, single or two shots; about 5 received placebo; per-sample allocation not given. At day 63 after the first vaccine or placebo injection, samples were drawn. Broader study findings: Compared with placebo recipients, vaccine recipients had higher spike-specific TCR breadth.

This chain links TRBV7-9 with TRBJ1-1; possible D gene TRBD1, 6 bases. The sequence came from a person between 18 and 59 years old who received the Ad26.COV2.S COVID-19 vaccine or a placebo. The specimen was peripheral blood, collected in a trial of Ad26.COV2.S vaccine versus placebo. CDR3 nucleotides: TGTGCCAGCAGCTCAACAACAGGGATGGACACTGAAGCTTTCTTT. Its translation: CASSSTTGMDTEAFF. Variable domain in full (rest from reference TRBV7-9 and TRBJ1-1): DTGVSQNPRHKITKRGQNVTFRCDPISEHNRLYWYRQTLGQGPEFLTYFQNEAQLEKSRLLSDRFSAERPKGSFSTLEIQRTEQGDSAMYLCASSSTTGMDTEAFFGQGTRLTVV.